This T cell receptor beta chain is from a study of tumor and adjacent non-tumor tissue in lung cancer. Germline CDR1 is MNHNY and CDR2 is SVGAGI (reference sequence). The CDR3 is 13 residues long. V lost 5 bases and J 11 bases, leaving 16 bases between the germline ends. Three rounds of nested PCR, following a modified ARM-PCR protocol, produced the TCRbeta library. TCRdb independently ran MiXCR on the multiplex PCR reads; one entry per CDR3 protein. The sample holds 120,000 or so distinct CDR3 sequences; around 82% are singletons and the top ten take about 22%. RNA was extracted from bulk tissue without any cell sorting. Between August and November 2014, newly diagnosed, chemotherapy-naive lung cancer patients underwent thoracic surgery in China.

What was sequenced was lung tumor tissue. V gene TRBV6-6 combines with J gene TRBJ2-1; D may be TRBD2 (6 bases). The clonotype comes from a man in his sixties or seventies with non-small cell lung cancer. The DNA of the CDR3 is TGTGCCAGCAGTCAGCCGGGGGAGAATAAGCAGTTCTTC. Translated, it gives CASSQPGENKQFF.